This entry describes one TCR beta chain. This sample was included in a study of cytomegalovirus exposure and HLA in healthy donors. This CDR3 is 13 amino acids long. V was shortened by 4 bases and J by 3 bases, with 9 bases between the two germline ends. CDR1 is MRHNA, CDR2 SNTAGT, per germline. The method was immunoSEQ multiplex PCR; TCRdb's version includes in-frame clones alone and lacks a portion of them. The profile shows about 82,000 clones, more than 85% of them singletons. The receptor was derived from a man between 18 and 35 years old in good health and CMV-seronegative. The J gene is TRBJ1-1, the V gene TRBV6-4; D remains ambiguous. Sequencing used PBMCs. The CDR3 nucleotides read TGTGCCAGCAGTGCTAGAGGAGACACTGAAGCTTTCTTT. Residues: CASSARGDTEAFF.